This T cell receptor beta chain derives from a study of human T cells and chemical hapten exposure. Study in general: Sensitization used 2% DPC on approximately 2 cm by approximately 2 cm upper inner arm skin. Slight differences in pooled library volume were the main source of varying TCR yields across samples. The study, taken as a whole, reports: The study found expanded TCRs formed significantly more large CDR3 similarity clusters than controls.

TCRdb re-called the RACE reads through MiXCR, storing one row per CDR3 protein. The table has about 140,000 distinct CDR3 sequences, about an eighth seen once; the top ten hold around 1.4%. Time point noted: patch test 2, 6 weeks after DPC sensitization. Treatment specified: therapeutic diphenylcyclopropenone sensitization with weekly scalp DPC. Each patch-test visit's blood sample preceded patch application. A word on this clonotype: Its antigen is still unknown.

There are 17 residues in the CDR3. From germline, CDR1 is MGHDK and CDR2 SYGVNS. The ends lost 5 bases at V and 8 bases at J; junction bases unmatched: 18. V is TRBV25-1 and J is TRBJ2-7, with TRBD2 identical over 10 bases. The TCR originated in a woman aged 45-60 years with alopecia areata. Some clones in this sample may be carry-over from other donors' samples. The starting material was whole blood, obtained in connection with sensitization to the hapten diphenylcyclopropenone (DPC). For the CDR3, the DNA is TGTGCCAGCAGTTTTCGAGCGGGGGGGGAAGTGGGAAGTAAGCAGTACTTC. The encoded protein is CASSFRAGGEVGSKQYF.